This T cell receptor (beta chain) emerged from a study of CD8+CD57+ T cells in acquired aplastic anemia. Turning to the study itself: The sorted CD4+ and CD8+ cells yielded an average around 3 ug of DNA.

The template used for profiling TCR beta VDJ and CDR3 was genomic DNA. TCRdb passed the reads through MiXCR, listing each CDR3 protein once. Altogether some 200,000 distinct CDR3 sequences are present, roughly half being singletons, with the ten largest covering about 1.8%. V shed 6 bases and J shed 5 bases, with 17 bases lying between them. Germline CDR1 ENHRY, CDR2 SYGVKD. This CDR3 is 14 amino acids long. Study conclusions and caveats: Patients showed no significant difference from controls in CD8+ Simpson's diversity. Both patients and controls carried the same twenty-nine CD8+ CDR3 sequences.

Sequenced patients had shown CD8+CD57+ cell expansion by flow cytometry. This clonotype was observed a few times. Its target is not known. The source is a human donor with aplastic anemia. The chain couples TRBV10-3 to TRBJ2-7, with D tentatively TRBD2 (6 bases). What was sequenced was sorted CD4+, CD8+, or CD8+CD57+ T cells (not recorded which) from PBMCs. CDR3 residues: CAIRGGAGLHEQYF. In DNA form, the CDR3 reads TGTGCCATCAGAGGAGGGGCAGGGCTCCACGAGCAGTACTTC.